This TCR beta chain was sequenced in a study of blood T cell repertoires in COVID-19. In the study overall: There were acute and convalescent COVID-19 samples, and they came from the United States, Italy and Spain. PBMCs, B-cell-depleted T cells, or T cells provided the cDNA or gDNA that made up the material.

Study members were between about 18 and 95 years old and lived in fewer than 30 US regions. V was cut by 0 bases and J by 2 bases, with 20 bases left in between. CDR3 length equals 19 residues. In germline, CDR1 is LNHDA, CDR2 SQIVND (reference sequence). Authors' methods: Using reference gene primer amplification, nucleated cell counts were estimated. Data came from immunoSEQ multiplex PCR; TCRdb stores just in-frame clones and leaves some out. D and trimming come from the DNA, and the V and J calls and clone size come from that table. The data hold some 110,000 clones, with 84% observed a single time.

This chain connects TRBV19 to TRBJ1-5, with a tentative D call TRBD1 (6 bases). The source is a woman aged 25 to 39 who had recovered from COVID-19. Sequencing was performed on PBMCs or T cells enriched from blood (not recorded which). DNA of the CDR3: TGTGCCAGTAGTATAGATGGGCCCTCGCGACAGGCCGGCAATCAGCCCCAGCATTTT. This codes for CASSIDGPSRQAGNQPQHF. The whole variable domain, filled in from reference TRBV19 and TRBJ1-5, reads DGGITQSPKYLFRKEGQNVTLSCEQNLNHDAMYWYRQDPGQGLRLIYYSQIVNDFQKGDIAEGYSVSREKKESFPLTVTSAQKNPTAFYLCASSIDGPSRQAGNQPQHFGDGTRLSIL.